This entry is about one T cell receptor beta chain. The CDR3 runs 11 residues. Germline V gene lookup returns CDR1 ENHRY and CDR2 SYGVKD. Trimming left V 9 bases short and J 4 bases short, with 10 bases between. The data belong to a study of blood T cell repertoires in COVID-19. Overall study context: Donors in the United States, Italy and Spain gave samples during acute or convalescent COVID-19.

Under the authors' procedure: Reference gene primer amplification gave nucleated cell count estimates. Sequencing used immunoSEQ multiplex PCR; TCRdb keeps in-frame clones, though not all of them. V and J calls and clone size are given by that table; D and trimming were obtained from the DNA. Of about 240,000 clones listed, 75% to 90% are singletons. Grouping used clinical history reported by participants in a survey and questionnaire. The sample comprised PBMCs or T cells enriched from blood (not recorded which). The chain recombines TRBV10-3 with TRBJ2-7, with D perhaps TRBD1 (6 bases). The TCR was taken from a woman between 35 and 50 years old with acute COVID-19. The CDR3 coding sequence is TGTGCCATACAGGGAGAGTACGAGCAGTACTTC. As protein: CAIQGEYEQYF.